Listed here is a single T cell receptor (beta chain). The antigen remains unidentified. These data are taken from a study of cytomegalovirus exposure and HLA in healthy donors. Findings and caveats of the study: Across donors, sequencing depth was assumed by presence/absence analyses to be roughly uniform.

PCR amplification relied on 60 Vbeta primers (plus 13 Jbeta primers). Libraries were prepared by immunoSEQ multiplex PCR; TCRdb keeps only in-frame clonotypes and omits some of them. The sample includes 250,000 to 350,000 clones, about 80% of them seen just once. From germline, CDR1 is SGHRS and CDR2 YFSETQ. V was pared by 2 bases and J by 3 bases, with 8 bases between. CDR3 size: 13 residues. This TCR was recovered from a girl aged 2-10 years in good health and CMV-seronegative. The V call is TRBV5-1, the J call TRBJ2-5, with D unresolved. The specimen was PBMCs. The CDR3 nucleotides read TGCGCCAGCAGCTTCGACTCCAAAGAGACCCAGTACTTC. Translated: CASSFDSKETQYF.